This TCR beta chain is drawn from a study of CD8+ T cells in alopecia areata. The J segment lost 1 base and the V segment lost 6 bases, leaving 4 bases of the junction unmatched. Germline V gene lookup returns CDR1 PRHDT and CDR2 FYEKMQ (reference sequence). There are 16 residues in the CDR3. Concerning this clone itself: The target antigen is unknown.

Extracted RNA was reverse transcribed, and the resulting cDNA served as sequencing template. Clones were sequenced by immunoSEQ multiplex PCR, and TCRdb holds only the in-frame ones, with some missing. The data contain 55,000 to 75,000 clones, about 45% of them singletons. Whole-study results and caveats: Relative to normal scalp, lesional scalp, especially alopecia totalis/universalis, showed higher clonality.

The chain carries TRBV13 and TRBJ2-6; 9 bases agree with TRBD2. This receptor was identified in a human donor with alopecia areata. The starting material was CD8+ T cells sorted from blood, obtained at week 0. DNA for the CDR3: TGTGCCAGCAGTCAGCGGGGGGAGTCTGGGGCCAACGTCCTGACTTTC. Its protein is CASSQRGESGANVLTF.